This T cell receptor (beta chain) originates from a study of PD-L1 blockade in urothelial cancer. Study at large: Patients took up atezolizumab in 2014 at 1,200 mg intravenously every 3 weeks. Men with urothelial cancer arising in the bladder made up most of the roughly 29 patients. Study results and limitations: Blood clones associated with the tumor expanded more at 3 weeks in durable-benefit patients.

To note about this clone: Its antigen is not known.

Time point denoted: peripheral blood 6 weeks after treatment start. Trimming removed 0 bases at V and 0 bases at J, with 6 bases between. The CDR3 consists of 15 residues. Germline values: CDR1 SGHVS, CDR2 FNYEAQ. Added to each PCR by spiking were synthetic TCR analog templates. Measured with immunoSEQ multiplex PCR; TCRdb has only the in-frame clones, and not every one. Among about 41,000 clones listed, 85% were seen once. The receptor was derived from a man in his sixties or seventies with urothelial cancer. The rearrangement uses TRBV7-6 and TRBJ2-1; D is possibly TRBD2 (5 bases). The sequences come from PBMCs, collected around atezolizumab (anti-PD-L1) treatment. The CDR3 loop is CASSLASASYNEQFF. CDR3 sequence (DNA): TGTGCCAGCAGCTTAGCTAGCGCCTCCTACAATGAGCAGTTCTTC.